This TCR beta chain was identified during a study of CD8+ T cells in alopecia areata. Study-wide context: Each of the treated patients was given oral tofacitinib, 5 to 10 mg twice daily, for moderate-to-severe alopecia areata.

In the case of this clone: Its antigen remains unknown.

Whole-study findings and limits: Any link of baseline CD8+ expansion to response, resting on one nonresponder, remains uncertain. While tofacitinib was given, many expanded lesional clones persisted in scalp and blood.

Once RNA had been extracted, it was reverse transcribed into cDNA to act as the sequencing template. Profiled with immunoSEQ multiplex PCR; TCRdb holds only in-frame clones, not every one. There are 150,000 to 200,000 clones in the sample; around three fifths occur only once, and 14% lies in the top ten. The treatment: oral pan-JAK inhibitor, 5-10 mg twice daily. Individuals with alopecia areata gave both lesional scalp punch biopsies and peripheral blood for collection. This clonotype originated in a human donor with alopecia areata. Sequencing was performed on CD4+ T cells sorted from blood, taken at week 24, from a patient treated with tofacitinib.

As DNA, the CDR3 is TGTGCCAGCGGTCGGACCAGGGACTCAGGCTACACCTTC. Translating it yields CASGRTRDSGYTF. The chain employs TRBV7-3 and TRBJ1-2; tentative D call: TRBD1 (5 bases). Germline assignment: CDR1 SGHTA and CDR2 FQGTGA. The V end lost 8 bases, the J end lost 8 bases, and 18 bases lay between the germline ends. There are 13 residues in the CDR3.